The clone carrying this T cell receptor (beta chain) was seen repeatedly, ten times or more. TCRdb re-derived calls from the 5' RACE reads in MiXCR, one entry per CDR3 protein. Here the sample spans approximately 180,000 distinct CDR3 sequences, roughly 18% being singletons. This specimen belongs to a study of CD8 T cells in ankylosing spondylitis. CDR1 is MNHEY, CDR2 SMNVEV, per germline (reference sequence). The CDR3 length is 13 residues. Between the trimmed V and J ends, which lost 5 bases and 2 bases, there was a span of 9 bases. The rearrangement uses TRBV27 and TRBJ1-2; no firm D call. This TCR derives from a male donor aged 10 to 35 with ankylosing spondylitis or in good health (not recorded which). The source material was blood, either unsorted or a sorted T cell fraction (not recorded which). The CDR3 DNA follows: TGTGCCAGCAGTCCGGACGGAAACTATGGCTACACCTTC. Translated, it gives CASSPDGNYGYTF.